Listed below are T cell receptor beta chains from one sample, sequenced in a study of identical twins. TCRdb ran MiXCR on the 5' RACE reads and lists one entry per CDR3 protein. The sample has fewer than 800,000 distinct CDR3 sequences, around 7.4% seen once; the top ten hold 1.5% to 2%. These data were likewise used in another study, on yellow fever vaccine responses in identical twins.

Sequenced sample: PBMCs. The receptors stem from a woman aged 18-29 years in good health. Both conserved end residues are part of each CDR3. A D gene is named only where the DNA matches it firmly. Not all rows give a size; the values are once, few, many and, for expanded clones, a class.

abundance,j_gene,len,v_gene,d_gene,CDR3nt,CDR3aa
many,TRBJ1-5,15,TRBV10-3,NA,TGTGCCATCAGTGAGTTTGACGGTAGCAATCAGCCCCAGCATTTT,CAISEFDGSNQPQHF
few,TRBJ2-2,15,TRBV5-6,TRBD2,TGTGCCAGCAGCATCGGACTCCAGCGGGGGAGGGAGCTGTTTTTT,CASSIGLQRGRELFF
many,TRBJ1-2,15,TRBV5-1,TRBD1,TGCGCCAGCAGTTGGGACAGCCGGTCTAACTATGGCTACACCTTC,CASSWDSRSNYGYTF
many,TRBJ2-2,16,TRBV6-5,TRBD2,TGTGCCAGCAGTTACAGAGCGGGGTTTAACACCGGGGAGCTGTTTTTT,CASSYRAGFNTGELFF
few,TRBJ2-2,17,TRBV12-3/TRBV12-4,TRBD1,TGTGCCAGCAGTGTGAAACGGGACAGGGAGGACCCCGGGGAGCTGTTTTTT,CASSVKRDREDPGELFF
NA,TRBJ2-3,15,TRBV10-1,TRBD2,TGCGCCAGCAGCAGGGGACTAGCGGACACAGATACGCAGTATTTT,CASSRGLADTDTQYF
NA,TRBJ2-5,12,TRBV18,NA,TGTGCCAGCTCCATAGAGGGAGAGACCCAGTACTTC,CASSIEGETQYF
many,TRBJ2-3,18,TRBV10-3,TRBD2,TGTGCCATCAGTGAGTTTCTAGCGGGGAGCCCCCCGGGGGATACGCAGTATTTT,CAISEFLAGSPPGDTQYF
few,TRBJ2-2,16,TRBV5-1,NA,TGCGCCAGCCAGGTGAGATCGGATGCGAACACCGGGGAGCTGTTTTTT,CASQVRSDANTGELFF
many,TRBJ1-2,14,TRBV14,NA,TGTGCCAGCAGCCAAGATTTTGTGGCCTATGGCTACACCTTC,CASSQDFVAYGYTF
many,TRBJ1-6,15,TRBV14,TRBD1,TGTGCCAGCAGCCTTTTGGACAGGGACAATTCACCCCTCCACTTT,CASSLLDRDNSPLHF
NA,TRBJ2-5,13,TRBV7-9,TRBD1,TGTGCCAGCAGCCATCAGGGGGAGGAGACCCAGTACTTC,CASSHQGEETQYF
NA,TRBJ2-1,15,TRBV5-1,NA,TGCGCCAGCAGCTTGGCCCAGGGCCCCTACAATGAGCAGTTCTTC,CASSLAQGPYNEQFF
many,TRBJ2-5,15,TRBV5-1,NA,TGCGCCAGCAGCTTGGCCGTCGGGTCCCAAGAGACCCAGTACTTC,CASSLAVGSQETQYF
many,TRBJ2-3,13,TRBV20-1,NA,TGCAGTGCTAGACAGCCAAACACAGATACGCAGTATTTT,CSARQPNTDTQYF
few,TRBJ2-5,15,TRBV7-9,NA,TGTGCCAGCAGCACCAGTACAGGGGGAGGGGAGACCCAGTACTTC,CASSTSTGGGETQYF
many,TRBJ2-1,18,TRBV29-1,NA,TGCAGCGTTGGTGGGACTTCGGCCCTATCGAGCTCCTACAATGAGCAGTTCTTC,CSVGGTSALSSSYNEQFF
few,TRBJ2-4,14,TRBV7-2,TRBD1,TGTGCCAGCACCCAGACAGGGACCAAAAACATTCAGTACTTC,CASTQTGTKNIQYF
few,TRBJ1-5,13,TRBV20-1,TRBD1,TGCAGTGCCGGGGACAGGGGTGATCAGCCCCAGCATTTT,CSAGDRGDQPQHF
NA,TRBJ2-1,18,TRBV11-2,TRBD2,TGTGCCAGCAGCTTCAGGCGGCGGGGAGCGGGGGGGCTCAATGAGCAGTTCTTC,CASSFRRRGAGGLNEQFF
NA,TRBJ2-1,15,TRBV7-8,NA,TGTGCCAGCAGCTTAGCGGGAGGATCTACCCCCGAGCAGTTCTTC,CASSLAGGSTPEQFF
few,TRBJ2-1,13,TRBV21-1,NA,TGTGCCAGCAGGCCGGACAGGAGCCATGAGCAGTTCTTC,CASRPDRSHEQFF
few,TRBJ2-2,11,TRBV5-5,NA,TGTGCCACCCCTCCCCGCGGGGAGCTGTTTTTT,CATPPRGELFF
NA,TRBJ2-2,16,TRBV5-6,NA,TGTGCCAGCAGCTTGCCATGGGGCCAGAACACCGGGGAGCTGTTTTTT,CASSLPWGQNTGELFF
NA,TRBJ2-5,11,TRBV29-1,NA,TGCAGCCCCCGCCAAGGGGAGACCCAGTACTTC,CSPRQGETQYF
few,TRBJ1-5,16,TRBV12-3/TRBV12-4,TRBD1,TGTGCCAGCAGTTTATATGGGACAGTTAGCAATCAGCCCCAGCATTTT,CASSLYGTVSNQPQHF
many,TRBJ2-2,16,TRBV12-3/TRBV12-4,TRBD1,TGTGCCAGCAGGTACAGGGGCGACAACACGTTCGGGGAGCTGTTTTTT,CASRYRGDNTFGELFF
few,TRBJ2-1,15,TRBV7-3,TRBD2,TGTGCCAGCAGCCGACTCCAGACTAGCACCGATGAGCAGTTCTTC,CASSRLQTSTDEQFF
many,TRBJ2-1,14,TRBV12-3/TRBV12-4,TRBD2,TGTGCCAGCACTTTTGCGGGGGGATACAATGAGCAGTTCTTC,CASTFAGGYNEQFF
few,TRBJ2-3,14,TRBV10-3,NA,TGTGCCATCTCGGGGGGCCTCCAACGGGATACGCAGTATTTT,CAISGGLQRDTQYF
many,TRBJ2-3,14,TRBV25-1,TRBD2,TGTGCCAGCAGTCTAGCGGGAGCATCAGATACGCAGTATTTT,CASSLAGASDTQYF
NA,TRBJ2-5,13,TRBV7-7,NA,TGTGCCAGCAGCTTATTCGGAGAAGAGACCCAGTACTTC,CASSLFGEETQYF
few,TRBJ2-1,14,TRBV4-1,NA,TGCGCCAGCAGCCCCCGGGACCCTGAGTATGAGCAGTTCTTC,CASSPRDPEYEQFF